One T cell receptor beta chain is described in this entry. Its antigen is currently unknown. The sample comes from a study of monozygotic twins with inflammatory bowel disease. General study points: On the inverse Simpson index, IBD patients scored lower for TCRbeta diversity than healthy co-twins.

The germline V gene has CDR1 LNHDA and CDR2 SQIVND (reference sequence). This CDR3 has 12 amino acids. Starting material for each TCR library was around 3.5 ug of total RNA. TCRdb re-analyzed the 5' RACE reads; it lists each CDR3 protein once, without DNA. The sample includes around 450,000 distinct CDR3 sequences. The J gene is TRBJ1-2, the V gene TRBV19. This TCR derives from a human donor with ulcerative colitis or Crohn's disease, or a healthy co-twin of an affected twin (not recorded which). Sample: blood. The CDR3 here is CASSMREGGYTF.